This TCR beta chain was identified during a study of spatial heterogeneity in lung cancer. This clonotype appeared many times. The time point was: blood at routine non-recurrence follow-up after resection. The sequenced material consisted of unsorted whole RNA from tumor, nontumor lung or frozen PBMC. The CDR3 is made up of 16 amino acids. V lost 5 bases to trimming and J lost 6 bases; unmatched junction nucleotides: 15. Each TCR cDNA molecule bore a unique molecular identifier. Each CDR3 protein gets one entry after TCRdb re-called the 5' RACE reads with MiXCR. The table includes approximately 56,000 distinct CDR3 sequences, about 7.4% detected once.

V gene TRBV12-3 or TRBV12-4 combines with J gene TRBJ2-7; 8 bases are shared with TRBD1. Sequenced here: PBMCs, sampled at follow-up. The TCR comes from a female donor with early-stage non-small cell lung cancer. In DNA, the CDR3 is TGTGCCAGCAGTCCCCATAACAGGGGGTATTATAGCGAGCAGTACTTC. Translated, it gives CASSPHNRGYYSEQYF.